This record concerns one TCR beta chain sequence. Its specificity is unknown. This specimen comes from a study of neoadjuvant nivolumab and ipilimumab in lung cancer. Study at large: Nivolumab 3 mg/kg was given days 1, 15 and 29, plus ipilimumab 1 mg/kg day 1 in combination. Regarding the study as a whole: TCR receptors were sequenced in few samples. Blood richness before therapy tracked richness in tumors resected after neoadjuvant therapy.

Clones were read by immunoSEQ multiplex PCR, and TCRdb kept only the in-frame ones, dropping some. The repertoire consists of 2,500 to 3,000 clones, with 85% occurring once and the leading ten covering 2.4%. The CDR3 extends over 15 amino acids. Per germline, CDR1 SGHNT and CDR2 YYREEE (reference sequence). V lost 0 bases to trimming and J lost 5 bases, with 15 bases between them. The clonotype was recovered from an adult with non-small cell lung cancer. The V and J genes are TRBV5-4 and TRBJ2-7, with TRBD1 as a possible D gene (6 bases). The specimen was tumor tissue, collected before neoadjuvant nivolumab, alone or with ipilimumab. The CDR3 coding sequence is TGTGCCAGCAGCTTGGACGGCAGGGGATTGGACGAGCAGTACTTC. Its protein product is CASSLDGRGLDEQYF.